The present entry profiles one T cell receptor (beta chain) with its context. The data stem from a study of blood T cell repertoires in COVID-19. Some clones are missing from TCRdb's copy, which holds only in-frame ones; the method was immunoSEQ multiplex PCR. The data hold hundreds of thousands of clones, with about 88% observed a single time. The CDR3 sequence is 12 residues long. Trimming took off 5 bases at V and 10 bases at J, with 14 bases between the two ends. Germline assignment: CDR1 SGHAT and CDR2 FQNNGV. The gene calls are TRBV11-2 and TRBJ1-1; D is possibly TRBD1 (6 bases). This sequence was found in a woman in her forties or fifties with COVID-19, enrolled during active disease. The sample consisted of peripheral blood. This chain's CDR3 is CASSPEGGGAFF. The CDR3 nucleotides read TGTGCCAGCAGCCCTGAGGGGGGGGGAGCTTTCTTT.